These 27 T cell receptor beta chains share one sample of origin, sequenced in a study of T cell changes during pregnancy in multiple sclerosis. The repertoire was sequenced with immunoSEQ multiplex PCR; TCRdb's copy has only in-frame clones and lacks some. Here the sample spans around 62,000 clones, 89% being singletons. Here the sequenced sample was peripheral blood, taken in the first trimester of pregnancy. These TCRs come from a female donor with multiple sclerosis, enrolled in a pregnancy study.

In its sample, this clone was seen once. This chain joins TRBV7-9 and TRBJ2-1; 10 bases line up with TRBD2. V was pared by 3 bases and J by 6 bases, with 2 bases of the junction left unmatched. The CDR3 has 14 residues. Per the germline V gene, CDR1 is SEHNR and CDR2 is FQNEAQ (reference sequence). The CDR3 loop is CASSLWTSGNEQFF. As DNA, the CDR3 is TGTGCCAGCAGCTTGTGGACTAGCGGCAATGAGCAGTTCTTC.

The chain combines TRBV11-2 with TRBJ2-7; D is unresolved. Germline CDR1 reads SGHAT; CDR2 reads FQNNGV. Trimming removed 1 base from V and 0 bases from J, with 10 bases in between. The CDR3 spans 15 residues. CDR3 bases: TGTGCCAGCAGCTTAGGCCCAGGCACCTCCTACGAGCAGTACTTC. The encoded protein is CASSLGPGTSYEQYF. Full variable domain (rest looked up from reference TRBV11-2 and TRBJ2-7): EAGVAQSPRYKIIEKRQSVAFWCNPISGHATLYWYQQILGQGPKLLIQFQNNGVVDDSQLPKDRFSAERLKGVDSTLKIQPAKLEDSAVYLCASSLGPGTSYEQYFGPGTRLTVT.

CDR3 in amino acids: CASRVTGSGNQPQHF. The DNA for the CDR3 is TGTGCCAGTAGAGTGACAGGGAGCGGCAATCAGCCCCAGCATTTT. V is TRBV19 and J is TRBJ1-5; 7 bases are a match to TRBD1. V was pared by 6 bases and J by 2 bases, with 7 bases of the junction left unmatched. Germline V gene sequence: CDR1 LNHDA, CDR2 SQIVND (reference sequence). The CDR3 spans 15 residues.

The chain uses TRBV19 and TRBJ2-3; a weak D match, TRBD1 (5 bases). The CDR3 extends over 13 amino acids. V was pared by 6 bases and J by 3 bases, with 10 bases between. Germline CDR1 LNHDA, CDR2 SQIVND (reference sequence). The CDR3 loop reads CASSPGSTDTQYF. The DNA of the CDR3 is TGTGCCAGTAGCCCAGGGTCGACAGATACGCAGTATTTT.

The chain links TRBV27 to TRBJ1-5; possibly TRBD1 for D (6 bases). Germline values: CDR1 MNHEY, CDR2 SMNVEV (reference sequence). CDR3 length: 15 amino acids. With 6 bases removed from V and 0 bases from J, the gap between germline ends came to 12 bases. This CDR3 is CASRIKQGSNQPQHF. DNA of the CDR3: TGTGCCAGCAGGATAAAACAGGGTAGCAATCAGCCCCAGCATTTT.

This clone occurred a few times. The CDR3 DNA is TGCGCCAGCAGCTTCCAGGGAAGGGGTGACGATGGCTACACCTTC. Residues: CASSFQGRGDDGYTF. The J gene is TRBJ1-2, the V gene TRBV5-1; D possibly corresponds to TRBD1 (5 bases). Germline lookup yields CDR1 SGHRS and CDR2 YFSETQ. The CDR3 spans 15 residues. V was pared by 2 bases and J by 6 bases, with 17 bases between.

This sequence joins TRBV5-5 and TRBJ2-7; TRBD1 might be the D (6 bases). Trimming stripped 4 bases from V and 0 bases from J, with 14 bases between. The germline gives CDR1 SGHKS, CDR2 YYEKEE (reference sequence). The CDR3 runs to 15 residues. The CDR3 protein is CASSRTRDNSYEQYF. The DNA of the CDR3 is TGTGCCAGCAGCCGGACCCGGGACAACTCCTACGAGCAGTACTTC. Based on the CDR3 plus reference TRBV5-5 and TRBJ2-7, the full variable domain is DAGVTQSPTHLIKTRGQQVTLRCSPISGHKSVSWYQQVLGQGPQFIFQYYEKEERGRGNFPDRFSARQFPNYSSELNVNALLLGDSALYLCASSRTRDNSYEQYFGPGTRLTVT.

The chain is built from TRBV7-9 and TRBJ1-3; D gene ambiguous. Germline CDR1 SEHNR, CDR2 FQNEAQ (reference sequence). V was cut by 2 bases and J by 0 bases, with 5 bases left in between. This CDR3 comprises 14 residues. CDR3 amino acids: CASSLISSGNTIYF. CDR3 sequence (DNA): TGTGCCAGCAGCTTAATATCCTCTGGAAACACCATATATTTT.

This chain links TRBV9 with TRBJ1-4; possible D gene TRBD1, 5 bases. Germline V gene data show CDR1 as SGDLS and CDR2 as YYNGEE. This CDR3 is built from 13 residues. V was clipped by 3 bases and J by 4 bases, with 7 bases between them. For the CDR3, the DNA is TGTGCCAGCAGCGGGAGGGGTAATGAAAAACTGTTTTTT. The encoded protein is CASSGRGNEKLFF. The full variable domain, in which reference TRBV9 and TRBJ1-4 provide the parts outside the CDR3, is DSGVTQTPKHLITATGQRVTLRCSPRSGDLSVYWYQQSLDQGLQFLIQYYNGEERAKGNILERFSAQQFPDLHSELNLSSLELGDSALYFCASSGRGNEKLFFGSGTQLSVL.

The CDR3 sequence is CASSNWGGGVDTHYGYTF. The CDR3 DNA is TGCGCCAGCAGCAATTGGGGGGGTGGTGTGGACACGCACTATGGCTACACCTTC. The rearrangement joins TRBV5-1 to TRBJ1-2, with a possible D match to TRBD1 (5 bases). Trimming removed 4 bases at V and 3 bases at J, with 25 bases between. This CDR3 spans 18 amino acids. Looked up from germline, CDR1 is SGHRS and CDR2 is YFSETQ.

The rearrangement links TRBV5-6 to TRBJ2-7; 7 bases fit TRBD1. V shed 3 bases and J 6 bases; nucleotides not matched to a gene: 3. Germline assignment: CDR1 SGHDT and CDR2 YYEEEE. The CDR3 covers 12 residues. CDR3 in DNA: TGTGCCAGCAGCTCCACAGGGGTCGAGCAGTACTTC. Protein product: CASSSTGVEQYF.

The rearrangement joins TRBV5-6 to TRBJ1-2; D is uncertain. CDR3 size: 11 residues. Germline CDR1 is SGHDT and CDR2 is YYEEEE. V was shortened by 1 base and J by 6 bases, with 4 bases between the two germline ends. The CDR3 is CASSLSDGYTF. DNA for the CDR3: TGTGCCAGCAGCTTGTCGGATGGCTACACCTTC.

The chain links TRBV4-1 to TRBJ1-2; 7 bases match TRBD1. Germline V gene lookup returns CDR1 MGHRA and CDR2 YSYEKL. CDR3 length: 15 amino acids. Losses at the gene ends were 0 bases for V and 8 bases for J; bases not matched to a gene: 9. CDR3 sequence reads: CASSQDHDRAYGYTF. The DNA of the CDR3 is TGCGCCAGCAGCCAAGATCATGACAGGGCGTACGGCTACACCTTC.

CDR3 loop: CASSVTSGGYEQYF. CDR3 coding DNA: TGTGCCAGCAGCGTAACTAGCGGAGGCTACGAGCAGTACTTC. V and J are TRBV9 and TRBJ2-7, with 8 bases matching TRBD2. This CDR3 has 14 amino acids. V shed 1 base and J 3 bases; nucleotides not matched to a gene: 3. Looked up from germline, CDR1 is SGDLS and CDR2 is YYNGEE.

CDR3 region: CASSEGNRGSYEQYF. CDR3 sequence (DNA): TGTGCCAGCAGTGAGGGCAACAGGGGATCCTACGAGCAGTACTTC. The V and J genes are TRBV25-1 and TRBJ2-7, with 7 bases identical to TRBD1. The CDR3 totals 15 residues. Germline loops: CDR1 MGHDK, CDR2 SYGVNS. With V trimmed by 3 bases and J by 1 base, 6 bases remained unmatched.

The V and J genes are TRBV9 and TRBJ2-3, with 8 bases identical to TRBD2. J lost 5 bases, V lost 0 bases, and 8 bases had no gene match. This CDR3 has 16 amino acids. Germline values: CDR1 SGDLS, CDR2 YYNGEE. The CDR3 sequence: CASSVDVAGMGDTQYF. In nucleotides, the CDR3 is TGTGCCAGCAGCGTAGACGTAGCGGGGATGGGAGATACGCAGTATTTT.

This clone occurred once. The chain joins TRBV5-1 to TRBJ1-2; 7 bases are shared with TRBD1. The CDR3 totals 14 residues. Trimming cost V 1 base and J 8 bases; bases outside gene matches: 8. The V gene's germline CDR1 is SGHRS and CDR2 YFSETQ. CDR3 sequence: CASSLNQGERGYTF. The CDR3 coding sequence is TGCGCCAGCAGCTTGAATCAGGGGGAAAGGGGCTACACCTTC.

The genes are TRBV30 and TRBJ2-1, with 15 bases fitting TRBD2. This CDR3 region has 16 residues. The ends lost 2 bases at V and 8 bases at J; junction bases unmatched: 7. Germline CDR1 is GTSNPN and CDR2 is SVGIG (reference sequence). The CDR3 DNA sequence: TGTGCCTGGAGTCACGGACTAGCGGGGGGGCCGGATGAGCAGTTCTTC. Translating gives CAWSHGLAGGPDEQFF.

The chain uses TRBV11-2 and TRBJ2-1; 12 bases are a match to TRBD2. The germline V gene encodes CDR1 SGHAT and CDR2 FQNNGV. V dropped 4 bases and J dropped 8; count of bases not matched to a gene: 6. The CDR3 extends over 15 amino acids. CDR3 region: CASSSPGLAGYEQFF. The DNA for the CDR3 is TGTGCCAGCAGCTCCCCGGGACTAGCGGGCTATGAGCAGTTCTTC.

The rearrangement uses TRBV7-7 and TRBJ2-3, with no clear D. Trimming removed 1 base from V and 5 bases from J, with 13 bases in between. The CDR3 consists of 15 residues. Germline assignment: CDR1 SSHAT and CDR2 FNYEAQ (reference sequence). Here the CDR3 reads CASSLDGGVGDTQYF. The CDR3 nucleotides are TGTGCCAGCAGCTTAGACGGCGGTGTGGGAGATACGCAGTATTTT.

In DNA, the CDR3 is TGTGCCAGCAGCCACGACGGGACTAGCGGGGAGATAGCTCGCACAGTGCAGTTCTTC. Encoded protein: CASSHDGTSGEIARTVQFF. This sequence joins TRBV13 and TRBJ2-1, with 13 bases matching TRBD2. CDR3 length: 19 residues. Germline CDR1 and CDR2: PRHDT and FYEKMQ (reference sequence). V was pared by 5 bases and J by 12 bases, with 22 bases of the junction left unmatched.

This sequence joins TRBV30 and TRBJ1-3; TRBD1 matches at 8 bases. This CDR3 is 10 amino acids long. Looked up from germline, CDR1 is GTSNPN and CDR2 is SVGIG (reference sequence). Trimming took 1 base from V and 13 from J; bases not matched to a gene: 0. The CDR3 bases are TGTGCCTGGAGTGGACAGGGGATATATTTT. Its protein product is CAWSGQGIYF.

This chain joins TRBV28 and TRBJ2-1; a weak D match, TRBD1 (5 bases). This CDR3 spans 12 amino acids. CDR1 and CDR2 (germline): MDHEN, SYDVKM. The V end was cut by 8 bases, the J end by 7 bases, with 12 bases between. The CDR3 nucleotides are TGTGCCAGCGGTAAGGGGCAGAATGAGCAGTTCTTC. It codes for CASGKGQNEQFF.

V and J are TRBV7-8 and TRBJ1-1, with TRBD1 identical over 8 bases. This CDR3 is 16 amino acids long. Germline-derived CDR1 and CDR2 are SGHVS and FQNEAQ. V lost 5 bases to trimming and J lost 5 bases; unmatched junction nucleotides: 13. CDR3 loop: CASSPRTGLMRTEAFF. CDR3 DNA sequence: TGTGCCAGCAGCCCCCGGACAGGGTTGATGAGAACTGAAGCTTTCTTT.

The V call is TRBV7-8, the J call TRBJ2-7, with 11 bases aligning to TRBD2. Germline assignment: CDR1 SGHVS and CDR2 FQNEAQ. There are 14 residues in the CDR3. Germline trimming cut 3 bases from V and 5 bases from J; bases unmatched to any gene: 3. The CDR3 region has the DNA TGTGCCAGCAGCTTTCTAGCGGGAGGCCACGAGCAGTACTTC. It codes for CASSFLAGGHEQYF.

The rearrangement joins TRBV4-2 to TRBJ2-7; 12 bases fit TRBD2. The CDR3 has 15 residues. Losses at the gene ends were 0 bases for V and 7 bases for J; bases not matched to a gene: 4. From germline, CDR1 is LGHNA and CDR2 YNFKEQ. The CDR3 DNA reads TGTGCCAGCAGCCAAGAATCTAGCGGGGGGGGTGAGCAGTACTTC. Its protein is CASSQESSGGGEQYF.

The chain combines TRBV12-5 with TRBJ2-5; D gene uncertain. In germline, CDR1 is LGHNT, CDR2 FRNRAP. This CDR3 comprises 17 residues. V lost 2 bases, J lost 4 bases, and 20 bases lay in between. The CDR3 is CASGLTHLQKPGETQYF. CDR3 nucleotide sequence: TGTGCTAGTGGTTTGACCCATCTTCAGAAACCAGGAGAGACCCAGTACTTC.